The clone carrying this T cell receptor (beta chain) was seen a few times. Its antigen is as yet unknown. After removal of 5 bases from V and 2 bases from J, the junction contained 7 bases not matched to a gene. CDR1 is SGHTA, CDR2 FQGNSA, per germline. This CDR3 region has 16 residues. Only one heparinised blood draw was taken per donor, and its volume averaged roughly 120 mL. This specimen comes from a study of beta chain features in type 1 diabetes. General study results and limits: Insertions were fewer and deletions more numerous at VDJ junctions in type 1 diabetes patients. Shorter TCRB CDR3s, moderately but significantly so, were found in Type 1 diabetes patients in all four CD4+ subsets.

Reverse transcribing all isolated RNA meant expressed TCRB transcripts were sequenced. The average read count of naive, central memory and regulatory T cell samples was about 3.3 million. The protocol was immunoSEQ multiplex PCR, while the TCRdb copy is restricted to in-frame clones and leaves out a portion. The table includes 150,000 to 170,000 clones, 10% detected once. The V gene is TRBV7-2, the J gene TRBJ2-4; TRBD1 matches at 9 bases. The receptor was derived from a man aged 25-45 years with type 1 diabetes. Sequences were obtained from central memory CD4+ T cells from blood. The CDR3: CASSLWTGVTKNIQYF. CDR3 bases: TGTGCCAGCAGCCTATGGACAGGGGTAACCAAAAACATTCAGTACTTC.